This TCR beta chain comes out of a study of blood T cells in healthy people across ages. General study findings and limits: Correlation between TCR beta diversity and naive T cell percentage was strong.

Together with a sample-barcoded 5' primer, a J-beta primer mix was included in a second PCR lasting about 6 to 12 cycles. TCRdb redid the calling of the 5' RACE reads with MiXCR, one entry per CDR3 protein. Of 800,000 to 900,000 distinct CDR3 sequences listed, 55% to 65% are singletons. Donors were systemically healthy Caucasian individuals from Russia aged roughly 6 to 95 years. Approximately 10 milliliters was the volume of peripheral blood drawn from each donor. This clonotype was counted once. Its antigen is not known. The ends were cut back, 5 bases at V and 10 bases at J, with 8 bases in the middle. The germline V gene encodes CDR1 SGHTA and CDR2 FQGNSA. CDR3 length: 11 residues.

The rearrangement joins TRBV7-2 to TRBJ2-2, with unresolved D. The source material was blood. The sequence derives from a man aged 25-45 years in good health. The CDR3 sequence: CASSPQVELFF. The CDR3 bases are TGTGCCAGCAGCCCTCAGGTGGAGCTGTTTTTT. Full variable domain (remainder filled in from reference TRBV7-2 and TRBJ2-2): GAGVSQSPSNKVTEKGKDVELRCDPISGHTALYWYRQSLGQGLEFLIYFQGNSAPDKSGLPSDRFSAERTGGSVSTLTIQRTQQEDSAVYLCASSPQVELFFGEGSRLTVL.